This T cell receptor beta chain originates from a study of blood T cell repertoires in COVID-19. At the level of the study: In each case, the material was cDNA or gDNA derived from T cells, B-cell-depleted T cells, or PBMCs.

Only in-frame clones appear in the TCRdb table, and some are missing; sequencing was by immunoSEQ multiplex PCR. In the table there are more than 300,000 clones, about 82% of which are singletons. Trimming removed 5 bases from V and 7 bases from J; junction bases left unmatched: 6. The CDR3 is 13 amino acids. Germline V CDR1 and CDR2: MNHEY, SVGEGT. The table lists this clone with a count of one. The V call is TRBV6-2 or TRBV6-3, the J call TRBJ1-2, with 8 bases fitting TRBD1. The specimen sequenced was peripheral blood. This TCR was sampled from a woman between 50 and 59 years old with acute or convalescent COVID-19. DNA of the CDR3: TGTGCCAGCAGTCGACAGGGGAGGGGTGGCTACACCTTC. Amino acids: CASSRQGRGGYTF.